This TCR beta chain was obtained from a study of T cell responses to AZD1222 COVID-19 vaccine. The study's findings and limits: Most donors were white British and more were female, and clonal diversity was possibly underestimated.

The table came from immunoSEQ multiplex PCR; TCRdb's copy has only in-frame clones and leaves some out. The top ten hold about 3.4% of the sample, which has over 90,000 clones, roughly nine tenths seen once. About this clone itself: Its antigen is unidentified.

The receptor's source is an adult who received the AZD1222 COVID-19 vaccine. This specimen consisted of peripheral blood, obtained 28 days after the second AZD1222 dose.

CDR3 DNA sequence: TGCGCCAGCAGCCAGTTATCAGGGGGCACTGAAGCTTTCTTT. It specifies CASSQLSGGTEAFF. V and J are TRBV4-3 and TRBJ1-1; 7 nucleotides agree with TRBD1. This CDR3 has 14 residues. V shed 3 bases, J shed 4 bases, and the junction held 5 bases outside the gene matches. The germline V gene has CDR1 LGHNA and CDR2 YSLEER.